These 10 T cell receptor beta chains came from one sample sequenced in a study of shared clonotypes between healthy human individuals. Assay used: immunoSEQ multiplex PCR; TCRdb lists only in-frame clones, some missing. The sample includes around 750,000 clones, 74% of them seen just once. The source material was memory CD4+ T cells sorted from blood. Subset indicated: CD45RA-negative fraction. These TCRs come from a woman aged 30 to 39 in good health.

This clone was found many times. The chain is built from TRBV10-2 and TRBJ1-4; D is possibly TRBD1 (5 bases). CDR3 length: 15 amino acids. Germline V CDR1 and CDR2: WSHSY, SAAADI. Trimming stripped 0 bases from V and 7 bases from J, with 12 bases between. This chain's CDR3 is CASSESMGRGEKLFF. For the CDR3, the DNA is TGCGCCAGCAGTGAGTCCATGGGGCGTGGTGAAAAACTGTTTTTT.

V and J are TRBV6-5 and TRBJ2-1, with D possibly being TRBD2 (6 bases). V was shortened by 0 bases and J by 8 bases, with 14 bases between the two germline ends. Germline CDR1 MNHEY, CDR2 SVGAGI. The CDR3 runs to 15 residues. CDR3 DNA: TGTGCCAGCAGTTACTCTGCGGGATTCATGTATGAGCAGTTCTTC. Translating it yields CASSYSAGFMYEQFF.

The table lists this clone with a count of one. This sequence joins TRBV4-1 and TRBJ1-4, with D possibly being TRBD1 (5 bases). Germline assignment: CDR1 MGHRA and CDR2 YSYEKL. Trimming shortened V by 0 bases and J by 1 base, and 9 bases separated the two germline ends. This CDR3 contains 16 residues. CDR3 residues: CASSQDMRGTNEKLFF. The CDR3 bases are TGCGCCAGCAGCCAAGATATGAGGGGAACTAATGAAAAACTGTTTTTT.

A word on this clone: Other DNA sequences in this sample translate to the same CDR3. The chain employs TRBV28 and TRBJ1-2; D remains ambiguous. Germline CDR1 is MDHEN and CDR2 is SYDVKM. This CDR3 contains 12 residues. Between the trimmed V and J ends, which lost 3 bases and 2 bases, there was a span of 4 bases. For the CDR3, the DNA is TGTGCCAGCAGTTTTCCGAACTATGGCTACACCTTC. Protein: CASSFPNYGYTF.

The count of this clone is one. The chain uses TRBV9 and TRBJ1-3; D is perhaps TRBD1 (6 bases). CDR1 is SGDLS and CDR2 is YYNGEE in the germline V gene. The germline V and J ends were trimmed by 3 bases and 0 bases, with 13 bases remaining between them. CDR3 length: 16 amino acids. CDR3 coding DNA: TGTGCCAGCAGCGACGAGACAGGTTCCTCTGGAAACACCATATATTTT. Its translation: CASSDETGSSGNTIYF.

The rearrangement links TRBV28 to TRBJ2-3; 13 nucleotides agree with TRBD2. Germline V gives CDR1 MDHEN, CDR2 SYDVKM. The CDR3 is made up of 16 amino acids. J lost 2 bases, V lost 6 bases, and 5 bases had no gene match. The CDR3 here is CASSRTSGSPTDTQYF. DNA for the CDR3: TGTGCCAGCAGCCGGACTAGCGGGAGCCCCACAGATACGCAGTATTTT.

The V call is TRBV5-4, the J call TRBJ1-1; tentative D call: TRBD1 (5 bases). The CDR3 length is 14 residues. The germline gives CDR1 SGHNT, CDR2 YYREEE (reference sequence). The germline V and J ends were trimmed by 4 bases and 0 bases, with 10 bases remaining between them. CDR3 in DNA: TGTGCCAGCAGCATGACAGAGATGAACACTGAAGCTTTCTTT. It translates to CASSMTEMNTEAFF.

This rearrangement joins TRBV9 to TRBJ2-7; TRBD1 aligns across 9 bases. Looked up from germline, CDR1 is SGDLS and CDR2 is YYNGEE. The V gene end was trimmed by 4 bases and the J gene end by 5 bases; junction bases not matched to a gene: 13. The CDR3 loop spans 16 amino acids. The CDR3 sequence: CASSPVPYTGGDEQYF. Written as DNA, the CDR3 is TGTGCCAGCAGCCCTGTTCCTTACACAGGGGGCGACGAGCAGTACTTC.

The chain is built from TRBV28 and TRBJ2-7; D not resolved. This CDR3 is 14 amino acids long. V dropped 3 bases and J dropped 1 base, with 10 bases sitting between them. Germline assignment: CDR1 MDHEN and CDR2 SYDVKM. DNA of the CDR3: TGTGCCAGCAGTTTGAAACCCGGGTCCTACGAGCAGTACTTC. Translated, it gives CASSLKPGSYEQYF.

This chain uses TRBV9 with TRBJ1-1, with D unclear. Germline V gene data show CDR1 as SGDLS and CDR2 as YYNGEE. V dropped 3 bases and J dropped 5 bases, with 17 bases sitting between them. CDR3 length: 15 amino acids. DNA of the CDR3: TGTGCCAGCAGCGATAGGGTGGCCGTTGGGACTGAAGCTTTCTTT. Its translation is CASSDRVAVGTEAFF. Supplemented by reference TRBV9 and TRBJ1-1, the full variable domain reads DSGVTQTPKHLITATGQRVTLRCSPRSGDLSVYWYQQSLDQGLQFLIQYYNGEERAKGNILERFSAQQFPDLHSELNLSSLELGDSALYFCASSDRVAVGTEAFFGQGTRLTVV.